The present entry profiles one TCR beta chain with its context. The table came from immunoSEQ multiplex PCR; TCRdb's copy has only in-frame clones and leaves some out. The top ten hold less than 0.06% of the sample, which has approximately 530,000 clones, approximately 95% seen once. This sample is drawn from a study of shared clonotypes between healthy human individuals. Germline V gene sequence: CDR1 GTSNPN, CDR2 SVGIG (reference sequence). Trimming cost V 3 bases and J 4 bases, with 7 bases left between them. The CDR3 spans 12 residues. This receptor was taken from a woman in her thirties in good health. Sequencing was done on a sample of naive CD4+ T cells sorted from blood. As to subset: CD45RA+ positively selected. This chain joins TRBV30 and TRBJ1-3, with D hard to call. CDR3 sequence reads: CAWRGPGNTIYF. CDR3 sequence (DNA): TGTGCCTGGAGAGGGCCGGGAAACACCATATATTTT.